This T cell receptor (beta chain) is from a study of shared clonotypes between healthy human individuals. Study-wide background: Each donor contributed plates that comprised three CD4 naive, three CD4 memory, two CD8 naive and one CD8 memory.

Trimming took 0 bases from V and 0 from J, leaving 22 bases between them. The CDR3 contains 20 residues. Sequencing was performed with immunoSEQ multiplex PCR; in TCRdb, only in-frame clones are kept and a portion is missing. The sample lists around 2.5 million clones; more than 85% were seen once. The chain couples TRBV23-1 to TRBJ2-3, with D maybe TRBD2 (6 bases). TRBV23-1 counts as an open reading frame of uncertain function. The source is a man in his late teens or twenties in good health. Some clones in this sample may be carry-over from other donors' samples. The source material was naive CD4+ T cells from PBMCs. As to subset: CD45RA+ positively selected. In DNA form, the CDR3 reads TGCGCCAGCAGTCAATCCCAAGGCGGGAACCCACGGAGAAGCACAGATACGCAGTATTTT. It translates to CASSQSQGGNPRRSTDTQYF.